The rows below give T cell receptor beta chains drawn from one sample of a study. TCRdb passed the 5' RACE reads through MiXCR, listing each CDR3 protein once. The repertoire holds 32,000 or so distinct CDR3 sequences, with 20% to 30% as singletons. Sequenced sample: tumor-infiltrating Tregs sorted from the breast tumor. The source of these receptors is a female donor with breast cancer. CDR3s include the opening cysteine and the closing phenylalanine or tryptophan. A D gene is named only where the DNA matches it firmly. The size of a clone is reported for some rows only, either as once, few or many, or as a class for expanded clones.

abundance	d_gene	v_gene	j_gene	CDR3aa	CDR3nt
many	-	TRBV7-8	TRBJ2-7	CASSFLVYEQYF	TGTGCCAGCAGCTTTCTCGTCTACGAGCAGTACTTC
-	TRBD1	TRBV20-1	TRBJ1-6	CSAQGAQNSPLHF	TGCAGTGCGCAGGGGGCTCAGAATTCACCCCTCCACTTT
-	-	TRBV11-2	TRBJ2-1	CASSLDREFEQFF	TGTGCCAGCAGCTTAGATCGGGAGTTTGAGCAGTTCTTC
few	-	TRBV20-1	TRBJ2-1	CSAISVDNPYNEQFF	TGCAGTGCTATTTCGGTCGATAACCCATACAATGAGCAGTTCTTC
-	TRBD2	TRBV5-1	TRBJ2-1	CASTVLEREGRDEQFF	TGCGCCAGCACCGTGTTGGAGCGGGAGGGCCGGGATGAGCAGTTCTTC
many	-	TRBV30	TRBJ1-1	CAWSVTANTEAFF	TGTGCCTGGAGTGTAACCGCGAACACTGAAGCTTTCTTT
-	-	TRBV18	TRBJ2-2	CASSPPGMGTGELFF	TGTGCCAGCTCACCCCCAGGAATGGGTACCGGGGAGCTGTTTTTT
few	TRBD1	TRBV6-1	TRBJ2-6	CASRRQGQGRANVLTF	TGTGCCAGCCGAAGACAGGGCCAGGGAAGGGCCAACGTCCTGACTTTC
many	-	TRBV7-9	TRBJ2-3	CASSLYPSTSTDTQYF	TGTGCCAGCAGCTTATACCCCTCGACTAGCACAGATACGCAGTATTTT
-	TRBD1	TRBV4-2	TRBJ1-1	CASSHRTGDTEAFF	TGTGCCAGCAGCCACAGGACAGGGGACACTGAAGCTTTCTTT
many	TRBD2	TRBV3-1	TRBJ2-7	CASSQSPSGSFEQYF	TGTGCCAGCAGCCAATCTCCTAGCGGGAGTTTCGAGCAGTACTTC
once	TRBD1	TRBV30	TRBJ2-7	CASGTGDYEQYF	TGTGCCTCCGGGACAGGGGATTACGAGCAGTACTTC
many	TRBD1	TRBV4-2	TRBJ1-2	CASSQDVLGTGTGYTF	TGTGCCAGCAGCCAAGATGTACTAGGGACAGGGACGGGCTACACCTTC
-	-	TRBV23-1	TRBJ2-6	CARGDKMGLSGANVLTF	TGCGCCAGGGGGGACAAAATGGGCCTTTCTGGGGCCAACGTCCTGACTTTC
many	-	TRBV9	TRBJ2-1	CASSSTEVDEQFF	TGTGCCAGCAGCTCGACTGAAGTGGATGAGCAGTTCTTC
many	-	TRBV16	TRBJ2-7	CASSFPSPSYEQYF	TGTGCCAGCAGCTTTCCCTCTCCCAGCTACGAGCAGTACTTC
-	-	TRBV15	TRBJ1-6	CATTRPQSPLHF	TGTGCCACCACCAGACCCCAGTCACCCCTCCACTTT
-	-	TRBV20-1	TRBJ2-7	CSAPLAGHGRSYEQYF	TGCAGTGCTCCTTTGGCGGGACACGGCCGCTCCTACGAGCAGTACTTC
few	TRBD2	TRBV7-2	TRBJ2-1	CASSLSPGLDQFF	TGTGCCAGCAGCTTATCCCCAGGACTAGATCAGTTCTTC
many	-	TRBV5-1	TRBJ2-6	CASSLEGRGSGANVLTF	TGCGCCAGCAGCTTGGAGGGCAGGGGTTCTGGGGCCAACGTCCTGACTTTC
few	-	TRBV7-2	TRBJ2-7	CASSLVYGSPYEQYF	TGTGCCAGCAGCTTAGTTTACGGGAGCCCCTACGAGCAGTACTTC
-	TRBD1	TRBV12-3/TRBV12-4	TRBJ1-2	CASSFRGYGYIF	TGTGCCAGCAGTTTCAGGGGGTATGGCTACATCTTC
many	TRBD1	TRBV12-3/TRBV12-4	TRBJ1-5	CASRLTGNRNQPQHF	TGTGCCAGCAGGTTGACAGGGAATCGCAATCAGCCCCAGCATTTT
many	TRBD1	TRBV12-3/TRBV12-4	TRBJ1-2	CASSWDRRNYGYTF	TGTGCCAGCAGTTGGGACAGAAGAAACTATGGCTACACCTTC
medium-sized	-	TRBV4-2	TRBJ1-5	CASSPSRHDQPQHF	TGTGCCAGCAGCCCCTCTCGACATGATCAGCCCCAGCATTTT
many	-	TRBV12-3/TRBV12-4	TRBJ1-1	CASSLRDFGGTEAFF	TGTGCCAGCAGTCTACGGGATTTTGGCGGAACTGAAGCTTTCTTT
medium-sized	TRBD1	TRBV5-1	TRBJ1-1	CASSMTQGAWEAFF	TGCGCCAGCAGTATGACACAGGGGGCCTGGGAAGCTTTCTTT
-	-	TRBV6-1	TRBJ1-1	CASSRASGGKYNEAFF	TGTGCCAGCAGTCGAGCTAGCGGGGGGAAGTACAATGAAGCTTTCTTT
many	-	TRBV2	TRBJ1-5	CASSETGETTNVHQPQHF	TGTGCCAGCAGTGAAACGGGAGAGACAACCAATGTTCATCAGCCCCAGCATTTT
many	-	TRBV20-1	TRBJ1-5	CSARRDGDQPQHF	TGCAGTGCTAGACGGGACGGCGATCAGCCCCAGCATTTT
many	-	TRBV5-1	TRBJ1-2	CASRLVGVSYGYTF	TGCGCCAGCAGGTTGGTCGGGGTCAGTTATGGCTACACCTTC
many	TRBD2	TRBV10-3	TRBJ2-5	CAISDPSGEETQYF	TGTGCCATCAGTGACCCCAGCGGGGAAGAGACCCAGTACTTC
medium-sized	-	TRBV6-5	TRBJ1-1	CASSYEGSLMNTEAFF	TGTGCCAGCAGTTACGAGGGATCCCTAATGAACACTGAAGCTTTCTTT
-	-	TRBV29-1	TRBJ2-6	CSVVLLSGANALIF	TGCAGCGTTGTATTACTCTCTGGGGCCAACGCCCTGATTTTC
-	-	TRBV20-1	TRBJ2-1	CSASSVGSRSDEQFF	TGCAGTGCTAGCTCTGTGGGTAGCCGCAGCGATGAGCAGTTCTTC
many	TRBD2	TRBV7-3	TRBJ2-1	CASSFLVAGSLGLFF	TGTGCCAGCAGCTTTCTGGTAGCGGGGAGTTTGGGGCTGTTCTTC
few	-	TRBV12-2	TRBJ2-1	CASRFQREYGSYNEQFF	TGTGCAAGTCGCTTCCAGCGGGAGTACGGCTCCTACAATGAGCAGTTCTTC
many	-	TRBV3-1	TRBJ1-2	CASSRSGASNEGYTF	TGTGCCAGCAGCCGATCAGGGGCCTCAAATGAAGGCTACACCTTC
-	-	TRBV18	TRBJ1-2	CASSPLREADNYGYTF	TGTGCCAGCTCACCCCTACGGGAAGCAGACAACTATGGCTACACCTTC
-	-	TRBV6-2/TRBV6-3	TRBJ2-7	CASRKRVDNYEQYF	TGTGCCAGCAGGAAGCGGGTTGATAACTACGAGCAGTACTTC
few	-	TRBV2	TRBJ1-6	CASAFRPGRANSPLHF	TGTGCCAGCGCGTTTCGGCCTGGAAGGGCGAATTCACCCCTCCACTTT
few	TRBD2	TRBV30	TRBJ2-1	CAWEAGSPLSYNEQFF	TGTGCCTGGGAAGCGGGAAGCCCCTTATCCTACAATGAGCAGTTCTTC
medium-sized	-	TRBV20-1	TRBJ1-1	CSARDLGSGTEAFF	TGCAGTGCTAGAGACCTGGGGTCGGGCACTGAAGCTTTCTTT
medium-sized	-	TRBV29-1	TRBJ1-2	CSVEIPNFGGYTF	TGCAGCGTTGAAATTCCAAACTTCGGTGGCTACACCTTC
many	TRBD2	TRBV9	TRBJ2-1	CASSAHPGTSGYNEQFF	TGTGCCAGCAGCGCCCACCCCGGGACTAGCGGCTACAATGAGCAGTTCTTC
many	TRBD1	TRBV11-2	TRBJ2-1	CASSTTGVGNEQFF	TGTGCCAGCAGCACGACAGGGGTGGGCAATGAGCAGTTCTTC
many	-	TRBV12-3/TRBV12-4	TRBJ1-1	CASSLYSQNEAFF	TGTGCCAGCAGTTTGTATTCCCAAAACGAGGCTTTCTTT
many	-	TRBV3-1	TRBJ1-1	CASSQDRTARGAFF	TGTGCCAGCAGCCAAGATCGGACCGCGAGGGGAGCTTTCTTT
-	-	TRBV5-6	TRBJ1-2	CASSLGPVSYTF	TGTGCCAGCAGCCTTGGTCCGGTTAGCTACACCTTC
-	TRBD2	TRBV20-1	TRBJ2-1	CSASPGLAGYNEQFF	TGCAGTGCTTCGCCGGGACTAGCGGGGTACAATGAGCAGTTCTTC
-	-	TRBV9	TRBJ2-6	CASSISSGANVLTF	TGTGCCAGCAGCATCTCCTCTGGGGCCAACGTCCTGACTTTC
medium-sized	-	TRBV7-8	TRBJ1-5	CASSLASPQVLRGNQPQHF	TGTGCCAGCAGCTTAGCGAGCCCTCAGGTCCTACGGGGCAATCAGCCCCAGCATTTT
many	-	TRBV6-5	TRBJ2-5	CASSYPGAGQETQYF	TGTGCCAGCAGTTACCCGGGAGCCGGTCAAGAGACCCAGTACTTC
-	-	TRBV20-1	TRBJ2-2	CSARERGNTGELFF	TGCAGTGCTAGAGAACGGGGGAACACCGGGGAGCTGTTTTTT
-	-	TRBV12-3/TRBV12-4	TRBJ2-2	CASSFVAPFSGELFF	TGTGCCAGCAGTTTCGTGGCTCCTTTTTCCGGGGAGCTGTTTTTT